This T cell receptor beta chain was found in a study of regulatory T cells in long-lasting Graves disease. The wider study: Newly diagnosed Graves' patients had taken antithyroid drugs under 3 months.

This clonotype has ten or more counts. Germline V gene lookup returns CDR1 MDHEN and CDR2 SYDVKM. V dropped 3 bases and J dropped 0 bases, with 8 bases sitting between them. The CDR3 loop spans 14 amino acids. CDR3-region Arm-PCR and iRepertoire HTBI primers produced the TCR beta libraries. TCRdb processed the multiplex PCR reads anew with MiXCR; each CDR3 protein has one entry. The table lists 350,000 to 450,000 distinct CDR3 sequences, 14% to 15% of them singletons. Regarding time point: newly diagnosed GD, antithyroid drugs for less than 3 months. RNA isolated from PBMCs was used to make the TCR library. A peripheral blood sample, 8 to 10 milliliters in volume, was drawn into EDTA tubes. This sample also appeared in a second study, on T cells in Graves' hyperthyroidism and ophthalmopathy. That study reports: Each diagnosis drew on symptoms, thyroxine, TRAb, thyroid ultrasound and orbital computed tomography findings. Carried out on the TCR CDR3, a first-round RT-PCR used the HTBI primer set.

V usage is TRBV28 and J usage is TRBJ1-1, with D maybe TRBD1 (6 bases). Material: peripheral blood mononuclear cells (PBMCs), obtained at new diagnosis, from a patient treated with antithyroid drugs. The TCR comes from a woman aged 40 to 55 with Graves disease. The CDR3 nucleotides read TGTGCCAGCAGTTTTACAGGGTTGAACACTGAAGCTTTCTTT. Translation gives CASSFTGLNTEAFF.